Listed here are 29 T cell receptor beta chains from one sample, sequenced in a study of blood T cell repertoires in COVID-19. This table comes from immunoSEQ multiplex PCR, and its TCRdb copy is limited to in-frame clones, with some not included. The sample lists around 74,000 clones, about 90% seen once, with 4.6% in the top ten. The sample consisted of peripheral blood. These receptors were taken from a man aged 50-59 years with active COVID-19.

The chain recombines TRBV6-4 with TRBJ2-2; D ambiguous. Germline V gives CDR1 MRHNA, CDR2 SNTAGT. The CDR3 is made up of 14 amino acids. The V end lost 8 bases, the J end lost 5 bases, and 15 bases lay between the germline ends. The DNA for the CDR3 is TGTGCCAGCCGTCCTGGTTCGGAGACCGGGGAGCTGTTTTTT. Its translation is CASRPGSETGELFF.

Written as DNA, the CDR3 is TGTGCCAGCTCACCAAGTGGACAGGGGACAAACTACGAGCAGTACTTC. It codes for CASSPSGQGTNYEQYF. The chain couples TRBV18 to TRBJ2-7; 9 bases map to TRBD1. The germline gives CDR1 KGHSH, CDR2 LQKENI. This CDR3 contains 16 residues. V lost 2 bases and J lost 3; bases outside the gene matches: 8.

This chain links TRBV3-1 (or the pseudogene TRBV3-2) with TRBJ2-1; TRBD1 might be the D (5 bases). The CDR3 is made up of 17 amino acids. CDR1 is LGHDT and CDR2 is YNNKEL in the germline V gene (reference sequence). The V gene lost 1 base and the J gene lost 0 bases, with 13 bases spanning the gap. CDR3 coding DNA: TGTGCCAGCAGCCAAGGGGGCCTCCCAAGCTCCTACAATGAGCAGTTCTTC. Encoded protein: CASSQGGLPSSYNEQFF.

This clone has just one count. This chain uses TRBV18 with TRBJ1-2; tentatively, D is TRBD1 (5 bases). V lost 3 bases to trimming and J lost 1 base, with 9 bases between them. The CDR3 runs 14 residues. Germline V gene lookup returns CDR1 KGHSH and CDR2 LQKENI. The DNA for the CDR3 is TGTGCCAGCTCACCGGGACTGGATAACTATGGCTACACCTTC. Its protein product is CASSPGLDNYGYTF.

The genes are TRBV5-1 and TRBJ2-7; 9 bases are a match to TRBD1. CDR1 is SGHRS and CDR2 is YFSETQ in the germline V gene. The CDR3 has 15 residues. After removal of 4 bases from V and 2 bases from J, the junction contained 7 bases not matched to a gene. CDR3 sequence reads: CASSPRQGGTYEQYF. In nucleotides, the CDR3 is TGCGCCAGCAGCCCGCGACAGGGGGGGACCTACGAGCAGTACTTC.

This clone was detected only once. The chain links TRBV27 to TRBJ2-3; D perhaps matches TRBD1 (5 bases). From germline, CDR1 is MNHEY and CDR2 SMNVEV (reference sequence). The CDR3 spans 14 residues. Deletions cut 11 bases from V and 2 bases from J, with 17 bases between. The CDR3 region is CASKKGAYTDTQYF. The CDR3 DNA reads as TGTGCCTCAAAAAAAGGGGCCTACACAGATACGCAGTATTTT.

This sequence joins TRBV7-3 and TRBJ1-5, with 7 nucleotides matching TRBD1. The CDR3 is 16 amino acids. V trimming: 4 bases; J trimming: 3 bases; junction bases outside the gene matches: 9. Germline CDR1 and CDR2: SGHTA and FQGTGA. The CDR3 is CASSSPGQRDNQPQHF. The CDR3 coding sequence is TGTGCCAGCAGCTCACCGGGACAGAGGGACAATCAGCCCCAGCATTTT.

The chain couples TRBV7-9 to TRBJ2-2; D not certain. V was pared by 2 bases and J by 5 bases, with 9 bases between. The CDR3 is 14 residues long. CDR1 SEHNR and CDR2 FQNEAQ come from the germline V gene (reference sequence). The CDR3 coding sequence is TGTGCCAGCAGCTTATCTGTGGAGACCGGGGAGCTGTTTTTT. Encoded protein: CASSLSVETGELFF.

The chain couples TRBV9 to TRBJ2-5; 9 nucleotides match TRBD1. J lost 1 base, V lost 3 bases, and 4 bases had no gene match. This CDR3 region has 15 residues. CDR1 and CDR2 (germline): SGDLS, YYNGEE. As DNA, the CDR3 is TGTGCCAGCAGCGCCGGACAGGGGCCCCAAGAGACCCAGTACTTC. Translation gives CASSAGQGPQETQYF.

V gene TRBV28 combines with J gene TRBJ1-1; D is unclear. V lost 3 bases and J lost 7, with 6 bases in between. CDR3 length: 11 residues. The germline V gene has CDR1 MDHEN and CDR2 SYDVKM. The CDR3 loop reads CASSFGFEAFF. The DNA of the CDR3 is TGTGCCAGCAGTTTCGGTTTTGAAGCTTTCTTT.

This clone was seen just once. V and J are TRBV11-3 and TRBJ2-1; 7 nucleotides agree with TRBD2. The CDR3 is 16 amino acids. In germline, CDR1 is SGHNT, CDR2 YENEEA. Unmatched junction bases numbered 12, after V lost 5 bases and J lost 5 bases. In DNA form, the CDR3 reads TGTGCCAGCAGCCCGAGCCCCGGGACTACCCACAATGAGCAGTTCTTC. Residues: CASSPSPGTTHNEQFF.

V and J are TRBV19 and TRBJ2-3; 9 bases are a match to TRBD1. V lost 5 bases and J lost 4; bases outside the gene matches: 7. Germline-derived CDR1 and CDR2 are LNHDA and SQIVND (reference sequence). CDR3 length equals 15 residues. Here the CDR3 reads CASSFRDRAADTQYF. The DNA of the CDR3 is TGTGCCAGTAGTTTCCGGGACAGGGCCGCAGATACGCAGTATTTT.

V is TRBV9 and J is TRBJ2-1; D perhaps matches TRBD2 (7 bases). V shed 4 bases and J shed 8 bases, with 19 bases lying between them. Germline assignment: CDR1 SGDLS and CDR2 YYNGEE. CDR3 length: 15 residues. This CDR3 reads CASSTRGGAGDEQFF. The CDR3 bases are TGTGCCAGCAGCACAAGAGGGGGGGCAGGCGATGAGCAGTTCTTC.

The chain links TRBV9 to TRBJ2-7; 11 nucleotides agree with TRBD1. The CDR3 consists of 16 residues. J lost 3 bases, V lost 0 bases, and 5 bases had no gene match. Germline-derived CDR1 and CDR2 are SGDLS and YYNGEE. CDR3 bases: TGTGCCAGCAGCGTAGCTGGGACAGGGGGTAGCTACGAGCAGTACTTC. As protein: CASSVAGTGGSYEQYF.

This clone has a handful of counts. The CDR3, as DNA: TGTGCCAGTAGCCGGAAGGGACTAGGGGACCACAATGAGCAGTTCTTC. Protein: CASSRKGLGDHNEQFF. V is TRBV19 and J is TRBJ2-1; 8 bases map to TRBD2. J was trimmed by 5 bases and V by 6 bases; bases with no gene match: 12. This CDR3 comprises 16 residues. Germline-derived CDR1 and CDR2 are LNHDA and SQIVND (reference sequence).

The chain joins TRBV11-2 to TRBJ2-1; 7 nucleotides agree with TRBD2. The trim removed 3 bases at V and 3 bases at J, leaving 8 bases unmatched. CDR1 and CDR2 (germline): SGHAT, FQNNGV. The CDR3 is made up of 16 amino acids. The CDR3 sequence: CASSFFWEGDYNEQFF. The CDR3 DNA is TGTGCCAGCAGCTTCTTCTGGGAGGGCGACTACAATGAGCAGTTCTTC.

This clone is a singleton in its sample. This chain joins TRBV28 and TRBJ2-2, with TRBD1 identical over 7 bases. The germline gives CDR1 MDHEN, CDR2 SYDVKM. V lost 3 bases and J lost 0; bases outside the gene matches: 4. This CDR3 has 16 amino acids. Here the CDR3 reads CASSFVTGANTGELFF. CDR3 nucleotides: TGTGCCAGCAGTTTTGTAACAGGGGCGAACACCGGGGAGCTGTTTTTT.

The chain recombines TRBV19 with TRBJ2-2, with TRBD2 as a possible D gene (6 bases). The CDR3 extends over 16 amino acids. CDR1 is LNHDA and CDR2 is SQIVND in the germline V gene (reference sequence). V was shortened by 5 bases and J by 2 bases, with 15 bases between the two germline ends. CDR3 nucleotides: TGTGCCAGTAGTTCATGGGGGGTTCTTAACACCGGGGAGCTGTTTTTT. Translation: CASSSWGVLNTGELFF.

The chain recombines TRBV10-2 with TRBJ2-1, with 10 bases fitting TRBD1. This CDR3 has 14 amino acids. The germline V gene has CDR1 WSHSY and CDR2 SAAADI. Trimming at V came to 6 bases and at J to 3 bases, leaving 2 bases not matched to a gene. The DNA for the CDR3 is TGCGCCAGCAGCGGGGACAGGGGCTACAATGAGCAGTTCTTC. This codes for CASSGDRGYNEQFF.

This chain links TRBV3-1 (or the pseudogene TRBV3-2) with TRBJ2-3, with TRBD2 matching over 8 bases. Per germline, CDR1 LGHDT and CDR2 YNNKEL (reference sequence). The CDR3 has 17 residues. V was pared by 4 bases and J by 0 bases, with 9 bases of the junction left unmatched. In DNA form, the CDR3 reads TGTGCCAGCAGCCCGTTCTCAGCGGGAGATAGCACAGATACGCAGTATTTT. Its translation is CASSPFSAGDSTDTQYF.

The CDR3 protein is CASSLVTGTIYGYTF. As DNA, the CDR3 is TGTGCCAGCAGCTTAGTAACAGGGACGATCTATGGCTACACCTTC. The chain recombines TRBV11-2 with TRBJ1-2, with D possibly being TRBD1 (6 bases). Germline assignment: CDR1 SGHAT and CDR2 FQNNGV. Trimming shortened V by 1 base and J by 4 bases, and 13 bases separated the two germline ends. This CDR3 comprises 15 residues.

This clone has only one observation. V usage is TRBV3-1 (or the pseudogene TRBV3-2) and J usage is TRBJ2-4, with 11 bases aligning to TRBD2. The V segment lost 4 bases and the J segment 8 bases; nucleotides outside the gene matches: 10. The CDR3 is 16 amino acids. The germline CDR1 and CDR2 sequences are LGHDT and YNNKEL (reference sequence). The DNA of the CDR3 is TGTGCCAGCAGCCCCAAAACGGGACTAGCGGTACACATTCAGTACTTC. Translated: CASSPKTGLAVHIQYF.

DNA for the CDR3: TGTGCCACACTTACCGGGACAGGGAGACGCGAGCAGTACTTC. This sequence encodes CATLTGTGRREQYF. The chain uses TRBV2 and TRBJ2-7; 9 nucleotides agree with TRBD1. Germline V gives CDR1 SNHLY, CDR2 FYNNEI. V lost 10 bases to trimming and J lost 6 bases; unmatched junction nucleotides: 13. The CDR3 runs 14 residues. Complete variable domain (other parts from reference TRBV2 and TRBJ2-7): EPEVTQTPSHQVTQMGQEVILRCVPISNHLYFYWYRQILGQKVEFLVSFYNNEISEKSEIFDDQFSVERPDGSNFTLKIRSTKLEDSAMYFCATLTGTGRREQYFGPGTRLTVT.

This chain connects TRBV27 to TRBJ1-5; 7 bases fit TRBD1. CDR1 MNHEY and CDR2 SMNVEV come from the germline V gene (reference sequence). The ends lost 5 bases at V and 7 bases at J; junction bases unmatched: 8. The length of the CDR3 is 14 residues. In DNA form, the CDR3 reads TGTGCCAGCAGTCCCCAGGGGGTCAGCCAGCCCCAGCATTTT. This encodes CASSPQGVSQPQHF.

CDR3 in DNA: TGCAGTGCTAGTTCAGGACAGAGATCCTACGAGCAGTACTTC. This translates into CSASSGQRSYEQYF. The gene calls are TRBV20-1 and TRBJ2-7; tentatively, D is TRBD1 (6 bases). Trimming left V 3 bases short and J 1 base short, with 13 bases between. CDR1 is DFQATT, CDR2 SNEGSKA, per germline (reference sequence). The CDR3 runs 14 residues.

This clone has a handful of counts. The V gene is TRBV7-9, the J gene TRBJ2-7; D remains ambiguous. The germline V gene has CDR1 SEHNR and CDR2 FQNEAQ (reference sequence). The CDR3 spans 14 residues. V was pared by 1 base and J by 0 bases, with 7 bases between. CDR3 nucleotides: TGTGCCAGCAGCTTAGACCAGATCTCCTACGAGCAGTACTTC. It specifies CASSLDQISYEQYF.

The chain recombines TRBV28 with TRBJ1-1; 8 positions agree with TRBD1. CDR3 length: 19 residues. Looked up from germline, CDR1 is MDHEN and CDR2 is SYDVKM. The J segment lost 0 bases and the V segment lost 1 base, leaving 13 bases of the junction unmatched. The CDR3 here is CASSLLAGGYFSMNTEAFF. DNA for the CDR3: TGTGCCAGCAGTTTATTAGCAGGGGGCTATTTTTCCATGAACACTGAAGCTTTCTTT.

The chain uses TRBV6-5 and TRBJ1-2; D is unresolved. The germline V gene encodes CDR1 MNHEY and CDR2 SVGAGI. V dropped 6 bases and J dropped 0 bases, with 14 bases sitting between them. The CDR3 runs to 15 residues. The CDR3 nucleotides are TGTGCCAGCAGCCTGTACAGAGATGCTAACTATGGCTACACCTTC. This codes for CASSLYRDANYGYTF.

This clone was counted once. V is TRBV15 and J is TRBJ2-1; D uncertain. V lost 0 bases, J lost 8 bases, and 8 bases lay in between. Germline V CDR1 and CDR2: LNHNV, YYDKDF (reference sequence). CDR3 length: 13 amino acids. The CDR3 sequence: CATSRDLGDEQFF. CDR3 DNA sequence: TGTGCCACCAGCAGAGATCTTGGAGATGAGCAGTTCTTC.